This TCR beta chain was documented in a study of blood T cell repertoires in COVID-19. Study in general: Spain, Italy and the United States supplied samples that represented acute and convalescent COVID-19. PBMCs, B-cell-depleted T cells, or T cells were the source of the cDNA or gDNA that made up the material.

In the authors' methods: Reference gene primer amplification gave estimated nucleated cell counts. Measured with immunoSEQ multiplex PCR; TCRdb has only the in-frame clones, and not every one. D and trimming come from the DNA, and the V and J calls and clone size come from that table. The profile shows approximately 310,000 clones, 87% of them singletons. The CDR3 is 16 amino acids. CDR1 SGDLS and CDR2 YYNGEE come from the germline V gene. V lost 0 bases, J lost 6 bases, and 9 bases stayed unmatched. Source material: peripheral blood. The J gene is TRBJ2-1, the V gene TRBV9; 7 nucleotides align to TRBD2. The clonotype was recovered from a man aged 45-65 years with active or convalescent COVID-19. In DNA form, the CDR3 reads TGTGCCAGCAGCGTAGGGGCGGGAGACTATATCAATGAGCAGTTCTTC. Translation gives CASSVGAGDYINEQFF.